This T cell receptor beta chain is from a study of Ad26.COV2.S vaccination and SARS-CoV-2 variants. Treatment specified: roughly 19 received Ad26.COV2.S at low or high dose, single or two shots; about 5 received placebo; per-sample allocation not given. Sampling was done on day 63 after the first vaccine or placebo injection. The vaccine antigen was prefusion-stabilized Wuhan SARS-CoV-2 spike. The CDR3 contains 12 residues. V was pared by 5 bases and J by 4 bases, with 9 bases between. Sequencing used immunoSEQ multiplex PCR; TCRdb keeps in-frame clones, though not all of them. The data contain hundreds of thousands of clones, roughly 86% of them singletons.

The clonotype was recovered from a person between 18 and 65 years old who received the Ad26.COV2.S COVID-19 vaccine or a placebo. Source: peripheral blood, taken in a trial of Ad26.COV2.S vaccine versus placebo. The chain carries TRBV12-3 or TRBV12-4 and TRBJ2-7; tentative D call: TRBD1 (6 bases). CDR3 in DNA: TGTGCCAGCAGTGGCAGGGGTTACGAGCAGTACTTC. Translated: CASSGRGYEQYF.